This TCR beta chain came from a study of cytomegalovirus exposure and HLA in healthy donors. The PCR was carried out with 60 Vbeta primers and 13 Jbeta primers. The protocol was immunoSEQ multiplex PCR, while the TCRdb copy is restricted to in-frame clones and leaves out a portion. The table lists 130,000 or so clones, roughly 78% of them singletons. Donors were ostensibly healthy at sampling, although undocumented immune exposures were probable. CDR1 SGHRS and CDR2 YFSETQ come from the germline V gene. V was cut by 5 bases and J by 5 bases, with 15 bases left in between. The CDR3 contains 14 residues. Study results and caveats: Most TCR beta V segments were productive about 87% or about 30% of the time in an earlier analysis. Reported performance of the classifier showed diagnosis of cytomegalovirus status with high specificity and sensitivity.

Details on this clone: Its specificity is unknown.

Sequenced sample: PBMCs. V gene TRBV5-1 combines with J gene TRBJ2-3; no clear D. This TCR was recovered from a woman between 40 and 50 years old in good health and CMV-seronegative. The CDR3 coding sequence is TGCGCCAGCAGATCCGGTGCTCATGGAGATACGCAGTATTTT. It yields the protein CASRSGAHGDTQYF.